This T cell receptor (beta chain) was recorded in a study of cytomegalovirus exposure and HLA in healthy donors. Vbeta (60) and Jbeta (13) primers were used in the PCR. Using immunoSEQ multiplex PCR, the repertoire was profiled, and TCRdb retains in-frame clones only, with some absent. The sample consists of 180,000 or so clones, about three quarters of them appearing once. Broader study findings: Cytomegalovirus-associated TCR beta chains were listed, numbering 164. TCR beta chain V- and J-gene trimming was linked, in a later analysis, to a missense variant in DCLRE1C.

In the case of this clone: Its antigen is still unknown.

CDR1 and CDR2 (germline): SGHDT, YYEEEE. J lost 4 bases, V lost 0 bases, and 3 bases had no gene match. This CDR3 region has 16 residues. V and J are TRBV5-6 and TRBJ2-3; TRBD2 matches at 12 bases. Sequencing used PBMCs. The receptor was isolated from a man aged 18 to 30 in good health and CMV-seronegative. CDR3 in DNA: TGTGCCAGCAGCTTGGGGCTAGCGGGGGGGTCAGATACGCAGTATTTT. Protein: CASSLGLAGGSDTQYF.